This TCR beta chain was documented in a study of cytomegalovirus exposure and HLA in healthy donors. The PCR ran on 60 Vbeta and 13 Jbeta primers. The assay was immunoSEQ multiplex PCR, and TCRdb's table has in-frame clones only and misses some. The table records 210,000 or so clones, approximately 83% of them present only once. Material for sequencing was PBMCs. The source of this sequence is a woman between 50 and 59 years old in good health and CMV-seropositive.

The DNA for the CDR3 is TGTGCCAGCAGTGAACGCGCTGCCGCCATCTCTGGAAACACCATATATTTT. This translates into CASSERAAAISGNTIYF. The chain has TRBV2 and TRBJ1-3; no definite D call. The CDR3 has 17 residues. The V end lost 2 bases, the J end lost 0 bases, and 14 bases lay between the germline ends. Germline lookup yields CDR1 SNHLY and CDR2 FYNNEI. Full variable domain (outside the CDR3, taken from reference TRBV2 and TRBJ1-3): EPEVTQTPSHQVTQMGQEVILRCVPISNHLYFYWYRQILGQKVEFLVSFYNNEISEKSEIFDDQFSVERPDGSNFTLKIRSTKLEDSAMYFCASSERAAAISGNTIYFGEGSWLTVV.